There are many counts of the clone carrying this T cell receptor beta chain. The data belong to a study of molecular identifiers for immune sequencing clone quantification. MiXCR, applied by TCRdb to the PCR reads, yields one record per CDR3 protein. This sample has 350,000 or so distinct CDR3 sequences, with roughly a fifth found just once. The germline V and J ends were trimmed by 0 bases and 8 bases, with 7 bases remaining between them. Looked up from germline, CDR1 is MGHRA and CDR2 is YSYEKL. The CDR3 is made up of 12 amino acids. The clonotype originates from a human donor in good health. Some libraries in this study had Jurkat cell RNA spiked in. The chain uses TRBV4-1 and TRBJ1-2; D unclear. Sequencing was performed on naive CD8+ T cells from blood, with Jurkat cell RNA spiked in. As to subset: FACS-sorted CD8+CD4-CCR7+CD45RA+ naive T cells. The CDR3 spells CASSQDRIGYTF. CDR3 nucleotides: TGCGCCAGCAGCCAAGATAGGATCGGCTACACCTTC.